This T cell receptor (beta chain) was documented in a study of blood T cell repertoires in COVID-19. Study summary: Acute and convalescent COVID-19 samples came from the United States, Italy and Spain. T cells, B-cell-depleted T cells, or PBMCs supplied cDNA or gDNA.

This clone was observed a single time. Produced via immunoSEQ multiplex PCR; TCRdb's table is partial and in-frame only. The table records 50,000 or so clones, 83% of them present only once. The length of the CDR3 is 14 residues. Deletions cut 2 bases from V and 7 bases from J, with 12 bases between. The germline V gene has CDR1 SNHLY and CDR2 FYNNEI. Input material: peripheral blood. The clonotype was recovered from a middle-aged man with acute or convalescent COVID-19. The chain uses TRBV2 and TRBJ2-1, with D possibly being TRBD1 (5 bases). CDR3 DNA: TGTGCCAGCAGTGAATCCCTGGCAGGGAATGAGCAGTTCTTC. Amino acid sequence: CASSESLAGNEQFF.